Only one count was recorded for the clone carrying this T cell receptor beta chain. The germline V gene has CDR1 SQVTM and CDR2 ANQGSEA. V shed 3 bases and J shed 4 bases, with 9 bases lying between them. This CDR3 is 12 amino acids long. In the original workflow: Estimates of nucleated cell counts were drawn from the amplification of reference gene primers. TCRdb's table, derived via immunoSEQ multiplex PCR, lists solely in-frame clones and lacks some. The V and J calls and the clone size are those of that table, but D and trimming were determined from the DNA. In the table there are roughly 250,000 clones, approximately 91% of which are singletons. This specimen comes from a study of blood T cell repertoires in COVID-19. Study-wide background: Acute and convalescent COVID-19 samples came from the United States, Italy and Spain. Sample material is recorded as cDNA or gDNA derived from T cells, B-cell-depleted T cells, or PBMCs.

The specimen was peripheral blood. This chain links TRBV29-1 with TRBJ1-2; a weak D match, TRBD1 (6 bases). The TCR was taken from a woman aged 25 to 45 with acute or convalescent COVID-19. The CDR3, as DNA: TGCAGCGTTGACACAGGGCCCTATGGCTACACCTTC. It is translated as CSVDTGPYGYTF.